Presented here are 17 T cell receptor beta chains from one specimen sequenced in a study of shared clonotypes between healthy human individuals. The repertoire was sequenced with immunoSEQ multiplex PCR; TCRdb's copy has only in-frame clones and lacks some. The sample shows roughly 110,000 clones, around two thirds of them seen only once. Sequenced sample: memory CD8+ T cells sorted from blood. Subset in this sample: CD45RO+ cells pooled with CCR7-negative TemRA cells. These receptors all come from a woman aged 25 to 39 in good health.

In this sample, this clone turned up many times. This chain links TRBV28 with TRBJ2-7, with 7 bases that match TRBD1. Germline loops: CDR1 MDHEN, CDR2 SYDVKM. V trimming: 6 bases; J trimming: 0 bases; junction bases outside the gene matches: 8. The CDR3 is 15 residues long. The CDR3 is CASRSTGTVSYEQYF. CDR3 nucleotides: TGTGCCAGCAGATCTACCGGGACAGTCTCCTACGAGCAGTACTTC.

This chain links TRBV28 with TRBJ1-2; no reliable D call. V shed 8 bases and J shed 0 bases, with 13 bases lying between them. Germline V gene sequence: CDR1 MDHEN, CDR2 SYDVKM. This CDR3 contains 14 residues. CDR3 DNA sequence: TGTGCCAGCTCGACCGGTATGGCTAACTATGGCTACACCTTC. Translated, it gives CASSTGMANYGYTF.

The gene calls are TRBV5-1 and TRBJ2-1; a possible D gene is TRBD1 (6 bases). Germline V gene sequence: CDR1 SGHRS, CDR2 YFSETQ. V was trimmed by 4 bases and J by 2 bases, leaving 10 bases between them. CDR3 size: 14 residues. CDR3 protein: CASSARDTYNEQFF. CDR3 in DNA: TGCGCCAGCAGCGCTCGGGACACCTACAATGAGCAGTTCTTC.

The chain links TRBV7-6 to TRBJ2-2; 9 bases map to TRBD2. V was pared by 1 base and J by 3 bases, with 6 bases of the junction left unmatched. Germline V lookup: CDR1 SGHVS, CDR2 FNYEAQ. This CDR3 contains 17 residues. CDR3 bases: TGTGCCAGCAGCTTAGGGGGTAGCGGGAGATACACCGGGGAGCTGTTTTTT. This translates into CASSLGGSGRYTGELFF.

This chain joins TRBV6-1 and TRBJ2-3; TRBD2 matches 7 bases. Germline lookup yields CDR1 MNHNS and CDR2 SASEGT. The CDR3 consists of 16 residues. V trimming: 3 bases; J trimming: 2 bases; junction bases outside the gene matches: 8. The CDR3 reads CASSDVASGDTDTQYF. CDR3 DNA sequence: TGTGCCAGCAGTGACGTGGCTAGCGGTGACACAGATACGCAGTATTTT.

The CDR3: CSAKNADEQYF. In DNA form, the CDR3 reads TGCAGTGCTAAAAACGCTGACGAGCAGTACTTC. The rearrangement uses TRBV20-1 and TRBJ2-5; no reliable D call. TRBJ2-7 matches the DNA end more closely, so the J call is doubtful. The CDR3 contains 11 residues. Looked up from germline, CDR1 is DFQATT and CDR2 is SNEGSKA (reference sequence).

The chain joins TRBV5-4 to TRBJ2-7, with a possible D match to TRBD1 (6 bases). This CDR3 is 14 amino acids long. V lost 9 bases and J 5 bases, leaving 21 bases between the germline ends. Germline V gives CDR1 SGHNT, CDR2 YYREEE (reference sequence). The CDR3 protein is CATRKTGWGDEQYF. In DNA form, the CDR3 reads TGTGCCACAAGAAAAACAGGGTGGGGCGACGAGCAGTACTTC.

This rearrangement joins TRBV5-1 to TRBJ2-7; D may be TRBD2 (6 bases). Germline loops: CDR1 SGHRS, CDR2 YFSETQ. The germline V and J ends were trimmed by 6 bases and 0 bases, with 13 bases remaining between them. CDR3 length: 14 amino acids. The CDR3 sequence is CASNTGDSSYEQYF. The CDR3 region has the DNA TGCGCCAGCAACACGGGGGATAGCTCCTACGAGCAGTACTTC.

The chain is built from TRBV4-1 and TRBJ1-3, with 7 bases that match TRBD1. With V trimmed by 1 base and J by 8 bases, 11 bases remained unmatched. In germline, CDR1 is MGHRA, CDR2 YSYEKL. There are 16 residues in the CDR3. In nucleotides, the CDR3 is TGCGCCAGCAGCCAAGGTTCCAGGGGGTGGAGGGACACCATATATTTT. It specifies CASSQGSRGWRDTIYF.

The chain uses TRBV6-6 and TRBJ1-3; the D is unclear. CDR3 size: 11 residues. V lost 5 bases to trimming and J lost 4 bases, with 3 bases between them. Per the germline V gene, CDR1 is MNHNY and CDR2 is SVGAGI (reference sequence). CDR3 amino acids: CASSRGNTIYF. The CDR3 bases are TGTGCCAGCAGTCGGGGAAACACCATATATTTT.

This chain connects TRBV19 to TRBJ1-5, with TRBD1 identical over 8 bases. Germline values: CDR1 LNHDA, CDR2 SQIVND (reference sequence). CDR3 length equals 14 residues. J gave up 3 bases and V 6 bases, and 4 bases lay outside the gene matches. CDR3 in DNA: TGTGCCAGTAGGGCAGGGGGCATCAATCAGCCCCAGCATTTT. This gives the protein CASRAGGINQPQHF.

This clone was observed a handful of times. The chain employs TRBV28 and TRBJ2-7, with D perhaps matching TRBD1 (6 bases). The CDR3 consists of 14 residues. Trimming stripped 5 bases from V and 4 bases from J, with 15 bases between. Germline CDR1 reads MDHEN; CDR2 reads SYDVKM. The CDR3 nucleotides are TGTGCCAGCAGTCCGGTCAGGGGCGGGTACGAGCAGTACTTC. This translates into CASSPVRGGYEQYF.

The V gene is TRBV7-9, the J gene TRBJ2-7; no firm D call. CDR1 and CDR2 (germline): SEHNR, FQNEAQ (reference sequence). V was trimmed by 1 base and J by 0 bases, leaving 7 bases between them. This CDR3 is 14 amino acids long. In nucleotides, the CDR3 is TGTGCCAGCAGCTTAGGTGAGAGCTCCTACGAGCAGTACTTC. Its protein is CASSLGESSYEQYF.

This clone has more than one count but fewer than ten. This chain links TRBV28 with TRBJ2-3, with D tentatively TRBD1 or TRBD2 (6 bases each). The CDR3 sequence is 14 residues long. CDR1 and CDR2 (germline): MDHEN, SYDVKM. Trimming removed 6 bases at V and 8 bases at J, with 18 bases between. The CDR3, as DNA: TGTGCCAGCAGAGAACTAGGGGGGCCGGGTACGCAGTATTTT. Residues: CASRELGGPGTQYF.

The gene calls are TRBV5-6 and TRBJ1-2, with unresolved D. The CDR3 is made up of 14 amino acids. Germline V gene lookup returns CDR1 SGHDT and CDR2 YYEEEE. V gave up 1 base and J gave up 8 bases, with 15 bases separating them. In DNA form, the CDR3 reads TGTGCCAGCAGCTTGACGTTCCCAACGAAAGGCTACACCTTC. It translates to CASSLTFPTKGYTF.

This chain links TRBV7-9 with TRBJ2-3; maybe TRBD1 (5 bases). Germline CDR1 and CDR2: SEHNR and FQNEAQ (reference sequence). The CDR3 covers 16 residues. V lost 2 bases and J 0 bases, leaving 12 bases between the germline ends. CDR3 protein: CASSLSGHYSTDTQYF. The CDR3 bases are TGTGCCAGCAGCTTATCCGGACACTACAGCACAGATACGCAGTATTTT.

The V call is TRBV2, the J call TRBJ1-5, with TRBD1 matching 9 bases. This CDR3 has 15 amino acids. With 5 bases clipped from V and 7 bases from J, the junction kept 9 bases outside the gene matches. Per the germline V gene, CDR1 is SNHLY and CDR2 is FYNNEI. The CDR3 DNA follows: TGTGCCAGCAGTCCGGGACAGGGTGGTGGCCAGCCCCAGCATTTT. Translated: CASSPGQGGGQPQHF.